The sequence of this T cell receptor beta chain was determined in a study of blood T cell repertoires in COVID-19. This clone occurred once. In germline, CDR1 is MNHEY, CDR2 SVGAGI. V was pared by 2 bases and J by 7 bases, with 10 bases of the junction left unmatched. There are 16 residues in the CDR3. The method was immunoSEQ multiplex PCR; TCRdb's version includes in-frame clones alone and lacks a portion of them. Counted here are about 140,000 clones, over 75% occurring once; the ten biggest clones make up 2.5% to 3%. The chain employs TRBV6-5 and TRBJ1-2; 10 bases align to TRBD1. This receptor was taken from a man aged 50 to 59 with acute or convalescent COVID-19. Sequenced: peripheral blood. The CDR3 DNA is TGTGCCAGCAGTTACCTCCGGACAGGGGGAGGGACTGGCTACACCTTC. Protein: CASSYLRTGGGTGYTF.